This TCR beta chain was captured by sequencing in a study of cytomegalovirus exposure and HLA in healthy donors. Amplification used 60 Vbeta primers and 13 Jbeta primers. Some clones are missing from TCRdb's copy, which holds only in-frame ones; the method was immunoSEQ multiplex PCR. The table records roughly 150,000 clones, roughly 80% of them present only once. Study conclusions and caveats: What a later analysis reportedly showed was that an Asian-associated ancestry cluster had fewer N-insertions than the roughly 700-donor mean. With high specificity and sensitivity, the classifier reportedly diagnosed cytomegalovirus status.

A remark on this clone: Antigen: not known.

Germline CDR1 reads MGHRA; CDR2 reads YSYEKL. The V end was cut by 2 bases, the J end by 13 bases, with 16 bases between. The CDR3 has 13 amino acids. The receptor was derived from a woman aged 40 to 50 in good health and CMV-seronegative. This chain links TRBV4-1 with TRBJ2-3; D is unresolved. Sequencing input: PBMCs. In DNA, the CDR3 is TGCGCCAGCAGCCAATCCTTTACTACGAGAAAGTATTTT. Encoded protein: CASSQSFTTRKYF.